The source of this TCR beta chain is a study of blood T cell repertoires in COVID-19. Study-level background: Sample material is recorded as cDNA or gDNA derived from T cells, B-cell-depleted T cells, or PBMCs.

The V end lost 1 base, the J end lost 1 base, and 8 bases lay between the germline ends. This CDR3 contains 14 residues. Germline V gives CDR1 SGHAT, CDR2 FQNNGV. How the authors handled the data: Amplified reference gene primers provided the basis for estimating nucleated cell counts. Method: immunoSEQ multiplex PCR; TCRdb's copy keeps in-frame clones and lacks some. V and J calls and clone size are as listed in that table; D and trimming were resolved from the DNA. The sample holds tens of thousands of clones, under 90% seen once. The J gene is TRBJ2-7, the V gene TRBV11-2, with D perhaps matching TRBD2 (6 bases). This sequence was found in a man in his 70s with acute or convalescent COVID-19. Sequenced input: peripheral blood. This CDR3 reads CASSLVAASYEQYF. Here the CDR3 DNA reads TGTGCCAGCAGCTTAGTAGCGGCGTCCTACGAGCAGTACTTC.